Below, 6 T cell receptor beta chains from the same sample are listed, as sequenced in a study of CD8 T cells in Susac syndrome. RNA in amounts of 0.5 to 1 ug was reverse transcribed with random hexamers. TCRdb reprocessed the immunoSEQ multiplex PCR reads with MiXCR, giving one entry per CDR3 protein. The data hold under 200,000 distinct CDR3 sequences, with roughly 92% observed a single time. Sequencing input: CD4+ T cells from PBMCs. The source is a human donor with Susac syndrome.

This chain links TRBV25-1 with TRBJ1-1; D unclear. Trimming left V 3 bases short and J 1 base short, with 12 bases between. The germline V gene has CDR1 MGHDK and CDR2 SYGVNS. The CDR3 covers 15 residues. The CDR3 DNA reads as TGTGCCAGCAGTGAGGGTGGGTCTTCGAACACTGAAGCTTTCTTT. This sequence encodes CASSEGGSSNTEAFF. Variable domain in full (rest from reference TRBV25-1 and TRBJ1-1): EADIYQTPRYLVIGTGKKITLECSQTMGHDKMYWYQQDPGMELHLIHYSYGVNSTEKGDLSSESTVSRIRTEHFPLTLESARPSHTSQYLCASSEGGSSNTEAFFGQGTRLTVV.

This clonotype appeared a few times. This sequence joins TRBV5-6 and TRBJ1-6; no firm D call. Germline CDR1 is SGHDT and CDR2 is YYEEEE. Deletions cut 0 bases from V and 6 bases from J, with 7 bases between. The CDR3 is 14 residues long. The CDR3 DNA reads TGTGCCAGCAGCTTGGGGCGGGGTAATTCACCCCTCCACTTT. Translating gives CASSLGRGNSPLHF.

The chain has TRBV12-3 or TRBV12-4 and TRBJ2-7; 9 bases fit TRBD1. The V and J ends lost 4 bases and 2 bases, in that order; junction bases with no gene match: 3. CDR3 length: 14 amino acids. Here the CDR3 reads CASSSRQGAYEQYF. DNA for the CDR3: TGTGCCAGCAGTTCGAGACAGGGGGCCTACGAGCAGTACTTC.

The rearrangement joins TRBV7-9 to TRBJ2-1; no clear D. From germline, CDR1 is SEHNR and CDR2 FQNEAQ (reference sequence). Trimming left V 5 bases short and J 2 bases short, with 13 bases between. The CDR3 length is 15 residues. CDR3 sequence (DNA): TGTGCCAGCAGCCCCAATCTTTTGACCTACAATGAGCAGTTCTTC. Its translation is CASSPNLLTYNEQFF.

The chain couples TRBV9 to TRBJ2-5; no clear D gene. This CDR3 comprises 13 residues. Trimming took off 4 bases at V and 1 base at J, with 8 bases between the two ends. Per the germline V gene, CDR1 is SGDLS and CDR2 is YYNGEE. CDR3 region: CASSTDPQETQYF. As DNA, the CDR3 is TGTGCCAGCAGCACGGACCCCCAAGAGACCCAGTACTTC.

The J gene is TRBJ2-1, the V gene TRBV12-3 or TRBV12-4; tentatively, D is TRBD1 (6 bases). The CDR3 is made up of 15 amino acids. V was cut by 5 bases and J by 8 bases, with 19 bases left in between. The CDR3 nucleotides read TGTGCCAGCAGTGTACAGGGAGATCCTCGCCATGAGCAGTTCTTC. Translating it yields CASSVQGDPRHEQFF.